This entry lists 27 T cell receptor beta chains sequenced from one sample in a study of OX40 agonist ivuxolimab in advanced cancers. Here immunoSEQ multiplex PCR was the method, and the copy in TCRdb shows in-frame clones only, minus some. The sample consists of more than 100,000 clones, 93% of them appearing once. The specimen was CD4+ or CD8+ T cells sorted from blood, collected in a trial of the OX40 agonist ivuxolimab. These receptors came from an adult with an advanced solid tumor such as melanoma, head and neck, liver or kidney cancer.

The rearrangement links TRBV6-5 to TRBJ1-1; no definite D call. Germline-derived CDR1 and CDR2 are MNHEY and SVGAGI. V lost 1 base, J lost 7 bases, and 4 bases lay in between. The CDR3 runs to 11 residues. The CDR3 DNA follows: TGTGCCAGCAGTTACTGGGATGAAGCTTTCTTT. Translating it yields CASSYWDEAFF.

This sequence joins TRBV7-9 and TRBJ1-1; TRBD1 agrees at 7 bases. Germline V gives CDR1 SEHNR, CDR2 FQNEAQ (reference sequence). J was trimmed by 1 base and V by 5 bases; bases with no gene match: 7. The CDR3 length is 15 residues. CDR3 sequence reads: CASSLGDSPNTEAFF. DNA for the CDR3: TGTGCCAGCAGCCTAGGGGACAGCCCGAACACTGAAGCTTTCTTT. The whole variable domain, remainder taken from reference TRBV7-9 and TRBJ1-1, is DTGVSQNPRHKITKRGQNVTFRCDPISEHNRLYWYRQTLGQGPEFLTYFQNEAQLEKSRLLSDRFSAERPKGSFSTLEIQRTEQGDSAMYLCASSLGDSPNTEAFFGQGTRLTVV.

The J gene is TRBJ2-5, the V gene TRBV20-1; possible D gene TRBD1, 6 bases. V was pared by 5 bases and J by 2 bases, with 6 bases between. Germline CDR1 DFQATT, CDR2 SNEGSKA (reference sequence). This CDR3 has 11 residues. CDR3 bases: TGCAGTGCTGGACAGCAAGAGACCCAGTACTTC. This codes for CSAGQQETQYF.

The CDR3: CASSWAYQGELYGYTF. The CDR3 DNA reads TGCGCCAGCAGCTGGGCATATCAGGGAGAATTATATGGCTACACCTTC. V gene TRBV5-1 combines with J gene TRBJ1-2, with D perhaps matching TRBD1 (5 bases). CDR3 size: 16 residues. CDR1 is SGHRS and CDR2 is YFSETQ in the germline V gene. The V gene lost 3 bases and the J gene lost 5 bases, with 20 bases spanning the gap.

The sample holds one count of this clone. The V and J genes are TRBV5-1 and TRBJ2-3; D is possibly TRBD1 or TRBD2 (5 bases each). This CDR3 is 13 amino acids long. V was clipped by 0 bases and J by 5 bases, with 7 bases between them. Looked up from germline, CDR1 is SGHRS and CDR2 is YFSETQ. For the CDR3, the DNA is TGCGCCAGCAGCTTGGGGGACGTAGATACGCAGTATTTT. Translated, it gives CASSLGDVDTQYF.

The chain joins TRBV27 to TRBJ1-4, with 9 positions matching TRBD1. The germline V gene encodes CDR1 MNHEY and CDR2 SMNVEV (reference sequence). This CDR3 spans 15 amino acids. V lost 3 bases to trimming and J lost 5 bases; unmatched junction nucleotides: 4. The CDR3 coding sequence is TGTGCCAGCAGTTTCCAGACAGGGGGGAATGAAAAACTGTTTTTT. It specifies CASSFQTGGNEKLFF.

V gene TRBV2 combines with J gene TRBJ2-3, with 14 bases matching TRBD2. The CDR3 covers 14 residues. Trimming removed 9 bases from V and 5 bases from J; junction bases left unmatched: 4. The germline V gene has CDR1 SNHLY and CDR2 FYNNEI. This CDR3 reads CASAGTSGGDTQYF. For the CDR3, the DNA is TGTGCCAGTGCCGGGACTAGCGGGGGAGATACGCAGTATTTT.

The chain is built from TRBV28 and TRBJ2-3; D uncertain. Per germline, CDR1 MDHEN and CDR2 SYDVKM. The CDR3 length is 14 residues. V was cut by 8 bases and J by 5 bases, with 17 bases left in between. CDR3 protein: CASGKQRYGDTQYF. The CDR3 nucleotides read TGTGCCAGCGGGAAACAGCGATATGGAGATACGCAGTATTTT.

This sequence joins TRBV28 and TRBJ1-4; 7 bases map to TRBD1. This CDR3 comprises 15 residues. CDR1 is MDHEN and CDR2 is SYDVKM in the germline V gene. After removal of 5 bases from V and 3 bases from J, the junction contained 6 bases not matched to a gene. The CDR3 bases are TGTGCCAGCAGTGCCCCGGGACAGTCTAATGAAAAACTGTTTTTT. Residues: CASSAPGQSNEKLFF.

V and J are TRBV28 and TRBJ1-4; TRBD1 agrees at 8 bases. Germline V gives CDR1 MDHEN, CDR2 SYDVKM. V shed 5 bases and J 5 bases; nucleotides not matched to a gene: 4. CDR3 length: 14 residues. In DNA, the CDR3 is TGTGCCAGCAGTCCTCGACAGGGGAATGAAAAACTGTTTTTT. This sequence encodes CASSPRQGNEKLFF.

This chain links TRBV19 with TRBJ1-2; 9 bases match TRBD1. CDR1 and CDR2 from the germline V gene are LNHDA and SQIVND (reference sequence). J lost 3 bases, V lost 3 bases, and 5 bases had no gene match. This CDR3 region has 15 residues. Here the CDR3 DNA reads TGTGCCAGTAGTATCGCGGGACAGGGCGACTATGGCTACACCTTC. Protein: CASSIAGQGDYGYTF.

The gene calls are TRBV14 and TRBJ1-1, with 8 bases identical to TRBD1. Germline-derived CDR1 and CDR2 are SGHDN and FVKESK. Trimming cost V 4 bases and J 4 bases; bases outside gene matches: 5. The CDR3 is 14 residues long. CDR3 DNA sequence: TGTGCCAGCAGCCCGGACAGGGTGGCCACTGAAGCTTTCTTT. Its protein product is CASSPDRVATEAFF. Looking up the rest from reference TRBV14 and TRBJ1-1 gives the full variable domain: EAGVTQFPSHSVIEKGQTVTLRCDPISGHDNLYWYRRVMGKEIKFLLHFVKESKQDESGMPNNRFLAERTGGTYSTLKVQPAELEDSGVYFCASSPDRVATEAFFGQGTRLTVV.

V is TRBV19 and J is TRBJ1-4, with TRBD1 identical over 10 bases. CDR1 and CDR2 (germline): LNHDA, SQIVND (reference sequence). J was trimmed by 4 bases and V by 9 bases; bases with no gene match: 11. The CDR3 spans 16 residues. This CDR3 is CASTDRGIASNEKLFF. CDR3 sequence (DNA): TGTGCCAGCACGGACAGGGGGATTGCAAGTAATGAAAAACTGTTTTTT.

The chain combines TRBV7-2 with TRBJ1-4; TRBD1 is a possible D gene (5 bases). The CDR3 sequence is 15 residues long. Trimming stripped 1 base from V and 4 bases from J, with 10 bases between. Germline CDR1 SGHTA, CDR2 FQGNSA. In nucleotides, the CDR3 is TGTGCCAGCAGCTTAGGAGGGACCTTTAATGAAAAACTGTTTTTT. Its protein is CASSLGGTFNEKLFF.

The rearrangement joins TRBV25-1 to TRBJ2-2; TRBD2 might be the D (7 bases). The germline V gene has CDR1 MGHDK and CDR2 SYGVNS. V lost 1 base, J lost 6 bases, and 12 bases lay in between. This CDR3 comprises 15 residues. The CDR3 coding sequence is TGTGCCAGCAGTGAATTTGGGGGGGGCGCCGGGGAGCTGTTTTTT. The encoded protein is CASSEFGGGAGELFF.

V usage is TRBV5-1 and J usage is TRBJ1-2; 7 bases align to TRBD1. CDR3 length: 14 amino acids. V lost 7 bases to trimming and J lost 4 bases; unmatched junction nucleotides: 10. The germline CDR1 and CDR2 sequences are SGHRS and YFSETQ. The DNA for the CDR3 is TGCGCCAGCGGATCACAGGGGTTTGCCTATGGCTACACCTTC. This sequence encodes CASGSQGFAYGYTF.

The rearrangement joins TRBV28 to TRBJ1-6; D is uncertain. V lost 2 bases to trimming and J lost 8 bases, with 10 bases between them. The CDR3 consists of 14 residues. Germline assignment: CDR1 MDHEN and CDR2 SYDVKM. Here the CDR3 reads CASSLLLKDSPLHF. CDR3 bases: TGTGCCAGCAGTTTACTACTCAAGGATTCACCCCTCCACTTT.

The V and J genes are TRBV5-1 and TRBJ1-1; D is uncertain. Per germline, CDR1 SGHRS and CDR2 YFSETQ. This CDR3 comprises 12 residues. Trimming removed 5 bases at V and 2 bases at J, with 7 bases between. CDR3 residues: CASRQLNTEAFF. The CDR3 coding sequence is TGCGCCAGCAGACAGTTAAACACTGAAGCTTTCTTT.

This chain links TRBV5-1 with TRBJ2-5; TRBD2 might be the D (5 bases). CDR3 length: 15 amino acids. Germline lookup yields CDR1 SGHRS and CDR2 YFSETQ. V was clipped by 3 bases and J by 5 bases, with 17 bases between them. As DNA, the CDR3 is TGCGCCAGCAGCTCTACCACTTCCGGCGGGGAGACCCAGTACTTC. Amino acids: CASSSTTSGGETQYF. Full variable domain (remainder filled in from reference TRBV5-1 and TRBJ2-5): KAGVTQTPRYLIKTRGQQVTLSCSPISGHRSVSWYQQTPGQGLQFLFEYFSETQRNKGNFPGRFSGRQFSNSRSEMNVSTLELGDSALYLCASSSTTSGGETQYFGPGTRLLVL.

V is TRBV9 and J is TRBJ1-5; TRBD1 matches 9 bases. Germline-derived CDR1 and CDR2 are SGDLS and YYNGEE. V trimming: 0 bases; J trimming: 4 bases; junction bases outside the gene matches: 2. CDR3 size: 15 residues. Written as DNA, the CDR3 is TGTGCCAGCAGCGTAGGGGACAGGGAAAATCAGCCCCAGCATTTT. It translates to CASSVGDRENQPQHF. Combining the CDR3 with reference TRBV9 and TRBJ1-5 gives the whole variable domain DSGVTQTPKHLITATGQRVTLRCSPRSGDLSVYWYQQSLDQGLQFLIQYYNGEERAKGNILERFSAQQFPDLHSELNLSSLELGDSALYFCASSVGDRENQPQHFGDGTRLSIL.

The rearrangement joins TRBV5-6 to TRBJ2-7, with D uncertain. Germline V gives CDR1 SGHDT, CDR2 YYEEEE. Between the trimmed V and J ends, which lost 0 bases and 1 base, there was a span of 8 bases. The CDR3 sequence is 14 residues long. Here the CDR3 DNA reads TGTGCCAGCAGCTTGGCCGGTCATTCCTACGAGCAGTACTTC. Encoded protein: CASSLAGHSYEQYF.

V gene TRBV7-2 combines with J gene TRBJ1-3; D not certain. With 4 bases removed from V and 0 bases from J, the gap between germline ends came to 10 bases. The CDR3 sequence is 15 residues long. CDR1 and CDR2 (germline): SGHTA, FQGNSA. The CDR3 DNA follows: TGTGCCAGCAGCTCTAGTTGGGACTCTGGAAACACCATATATTTT. Amino acids: CASSSSWDSGNTIYF.

This rearrangement joins TRBV2 to TRBJ2-1, with TRBD2 matching over 7 bases. Trimming at V came to 9 bases and at J to 0 bases, leaving 20 bases not matched to a gene. The CDR3 totals 19 residues. CDR1 SNHLY and CDR2 FYNNEI come from the germline V gene. The CDR3 nucleotides are TGTGCCAGAGGGGAGGGAGGGGAAGGTATGAGGGACTCCTACAATGAGCAGTTCTTC. Residues: CARGEGGEGMRDSYNEQFF.

The chain recombines TRBV4-3 with TRBJ2-1; TRBD2 is a possible D gene (6 bases). CDR1 and CDR2 from the germline V gene are LGHNA and YSLEER. The CDR3 runs 18 residues. V dropped 0 bases and J dropped 0 bases, with 15 bases sitting between them. This CDR3 reads CASSQEAARGSSYNEQFF. The CDR3 region has the DNA TGCGCCAGCAGCCAAGAAGCCGCCCGGGGGAGCTCCTACAATGAGCAGTTCTTC.

CDR3: CSAGGGHGKETQYF. The CDR3 bases are TGCAGCGCTGGAGGGGGGCACGGGAAAGAGACCCAGTACTTC. The genes are TRBV29-1 and TRBJ2-5; D could derive from TRBD1 or TRBD2 (6 bases each). The V gene lost 7 bases and the J gene lost 3 bases, with 18 bases spanning the gap. Germline V gene sequence: CDR1 SQVTM, CDR2 ANQGSEA. This CDR3 has 14 residues.

This clone showed up just once. The J gene is TRBJ1-2, the V gene TRBV5-1; the D is unclear. Trimming stripped 0 bases from V and 5 bases from J, with 8 bases between. The CDR3 runs to 13 residues. CDR1 and CDR2 (germline): SGHRS, YFSETQ. CDR3 sequence reads: CASSLARPYGYTF. CDR3 sequence (DNA): TGCGCCAGCAGCTTGGCCCGACCTTATGGCTACACCTTC.

This clone was detected once. This chain joins TRBV11-3 and TRBJ1-5, with 10 bases lining up with TRBD1. Germline values: CDR1 SGHNT, CDR2 YENEEA. Trimming cost V 3 bases and J 3 bases; bases outside gene matches: 5. This CDR3 has 16 residues. The CDR3 DNA follows: TGTGCCAGCAGCTTGGGACAGGGGATTGACAATCAGCCCCAGCATTTT. It translates to CASSLGQGIDNQPQHF. Looking up the rest from reference TRBV11-3 and TRBJ1-5 gives the full variable domain: EAGVVQSPRYKIIEKKQPVAFWCNPISGHNTLYWYLQNLGQGPELLIRYENEEAVDDSQLPKDRFSAERLKGVDSTLKIQPAELGDSAVYLCASSLGQGIDNQPQHFGDGTRLSIL.